The TCR beta chain under discussion was sequenced for a study of blood T cell repertoires in COVID-19 (dated by TCRdb to about 2020). Study-level background: The collaborator samples originated in the United States, Italy and Spain and spanned the acute and convalescent phases of COVID-19. The prospective study material was composed of cDNA or gDNA derived from T cells, B-cell-depleted T cells, or PBMCs. The samples were drawn from the first 160 participants of the ongoing ImmuneRACE study and from some 1,300 subjects provided by 6 global collaborators. The repertoires were made available in a free public database intended to serve as a resource for research on the immune response to SARS-CoV-2. A de-identified subject ID, COVID-19 status, age in years and sex were almost always included in the sample metadata. The dataset comprised deeply sampled blood TCRbeta repertoires from subjects exposed to, actively infected with, or recovered from COVID-19. HLA class I and class II types, where available, came from metadata supplied by the sample provider rather than from assay-based typing. Paper-wide results and their limitations: The quantity of clinical and demographic metadata differed by source and by participant and was supplied without curation.

TCRbeta CDR3 regions were amplified from genomic DNA using the immunoSEQ Assay, a bias-controlled multiplex PCR. The authors processed their data as follows. The number of nucleated cells in each sample was estimated from the amplification of reference gene primers within the assay. To quantify the absolute abundance of each unique TCRbeta CDR3 rearrangement, sequence reads were collapsed and filtered. For each sample, productive Simpson clonality was calculated as the square root of Simpson's diversity index across productive rearrangements. Drawn from immuneACCESS, this table holds only the in-frame rearrangements with V and J called that TCRdb kept. Clones are partly lost; checked studies trace under half to an unresolved V gene and leave the rest unexplained. The V and J calls and clone size are taken from that table; D and trimming were inferred from the DNA. The table for this sample lists about 94,000 clones; roughly four fifths of them were counted only once. The ten most abundant clones make up around 6.6% of the sample.

Taken from cysteine to phenylalanine, the CDR3 has 13 residues. The entry retains the CDR3 DNA only, 39 bases that are in frame from base 1. CDR1 and CDR2 are read off the germline V gene (reference sequence) as GTSNPN and SVGIG. V loses 5 bases of germline sequence and J loses 2 bases, and the interval between the two ends is 12 bases. Regarding this clone: This receptor's antigen is unknown. Qualities for individual bases were not recorded, and no much larger clone is one base off.

Each collaborating institution followed its own protocols to collect whole blood in K2EDTA tubes. For TCRbeta analysis, collaborators shipped samples in one of three forms: frozen whole blood, isolated PBMCs, or DNA extracted from either of those sample types. Sequenced input: peripheral blood. The chain joins TRBV30 to TRBJ1-2; the D gene cannot be resolved reliably. The receptor comes from a man aged 55 to 70 with acute or convalescent COVID-19. The CDR3 in this case is CAWRRPANYGYTF. Here is the DNA: TGTGCCTGGCGCCGCCCAGCGAACTATGGCTACACCTTC.